A selection of T cell receptor beta chains follows, all from one sample in a study of CXCR3 chemokines and chemotherapy response in bladder cancer. TCRdb re-called the PCR reads with MiXCR, one entry per CDR3 protein. The sample comprises more than 900 distinct CDR3 sequences, around 17% of which are singletons, and approximately 20% rests with the top ten. This sample was taken from a patient whose treatment included neoadjuvant chemotherapy. The receptor source for this set is a human donor with bladder cancer that responded to neoadjuvant chemotherapy. Each CDR3 is given with its conserved first and last residue. A D gene is named only where the DNA matches it firmly. The size entry is marked missing in some rows and otherwise reads once, few, many or a size class.

CDR3aa	CDR3nt	d_gene	abundance	v_gene	j_gene
CASSFRDSTDTQYF	TGTGCCAGCAGTTTCCGGGACAGCACAGATACGCAGTATTTT	-	many	TRBV12-3/TRBV12-4	TRBJ2-3
CSARRTGTYEQYF	TGCAGTGCTAGGCGGACAGGAACCTACGAGCAGTACTTC	TRBD1	many	TRBV20-1	TRBJ2-7
CASSYQSRGGQPQHF	TGTGCCAGCAGTTATCAGAGCAGGGGGGGTCAGCCCCAGCATTTT	TRBD1	large	TRBV6-2/TRBV6-3	TRBJ1-5
CSAGQLQETQYF	TGCAGTGCGGGACAGCTACAAGAGACCCAGTACTTC	TRBD1	-	TRBV20-1	TRBJ2-5
CATSRGTSTEAFF	TGTGCCACCTCACGAGGGACATCCACTGAAGCTTTCTTT	-	medium-sized	TRBV6-5	TRBJ1-1
CASSTPTSYNSPLHF	TGTGCCAGCAGTACCCCGACCTCCTATAATTCACCCCTCCACTTT	-	hyperexpanded	TRBV6-6	TRBJ1-6
CASSVLTSYNEQFF	TGTGCCAGCAGTGTTTTGACCTCCTACAATGAGCAGTTCTTC	-	few	TRBV2	TRBJ2-1
CASSSRTGQRETQYF	TGTGCCAGTAGTTCAAGGACAGGGCAGAGGGAGACCCAGTACTTC	TRBD1	medium-sized	TRBV19	TRBJ2-5
CASSISQGTDTQYF	TGTGCCAGTAGTATTAGTCAGGGCACGGATACGCAGTATTTT	-	hyperexpanded	TRBV19	TRBJ2-3
CASYSTLSQETQYF	TGTGCCAGTTACTCTACCTTGAGTCAAGAGACCCAGTACTTC	-	-	TRBV6-5	TRBJ2-5
CASSGQGRTTNEKLFF	TGTGCCAGCAGCGGACAGGGCCGCACAACTAATGAAAAACTGTTTTTT	TRBD1	medium-sized	TRBV7-2	TRBJ1-4
CASSDKGAQYEQYF	TGTGCCAGCAGCGATAAGGGGGCGCAATACGAGCAGTACTTC	TRBD1	medium-sized	TRBV7-2	TRBJ2-7
CASSPDPGLGGMEGQYF	TGCGCCAGCAGCCCTGACCCCGGACTGGGCGGGATGGAAGGCCAGTACTTC	-	-	TRBV4-1	TRBJ2-5
CASSIWGLNTEAFF	TGTGCCAGTAGTATCTGGGGCCTAAACACTGAAGCTTTCTTT	-	large	TRBV19	TRBJ1-1
CASSEGSYEQYF	TGTGCCAGCAGCGAGGGCAGCTACGAGCAGTACTTC	-	many	TRBV16	TRBJ2-7
CASSSLTSAGELFF	TGTGCCAGCAGTTCACTGACTAGCGCCGGGGAGCTGTTTTTT	TRBD2	medium-sized	TRBV27	TRBJ2-2
CSAEGVPGPPLFYEQYF	TGCAGTGCGGAGGGGGTTCCAGGGCCCCCTTTATTCTACGAGCAGTACTTC	-	many	TRBV20-1	TRBJ2-7
CASSLGLAGENTGELFF	TGTGCCAGCAGTTTAGGACTAGCGGGAGAGAACACCGGGGAGCTGTTTTTT	TRBD2	-	TRBV12-3/TRBV12-4	TRBJ2-2
CASSLFRTSHYYGYTF	TGTGCCAGCAGTTTGTTCCGGACATCCCATTACTATGGCTACACCTTC	-	large	TRBV27	TRBJ1-2
CASSLFEGSEQYF	TGTGCCAGCAGTTTATTTGAGGGGTCCGAGCAGTACTTC	-	medium-sized	TRBV28	TRBJ2-7
CASSPRDSRPVGAFF	TGTGCCAGCAGCCCACGGGACTCTCGCCCGGTTGGAGCTTTCTTT	-	medium-sized	TRBV6-5	TRBJ1-1
CASSPGWEAKNIQYF	TGTGCCAGCTCACCGGGCTGGGAGGCCAAAAACATTCAGTACTTC	-	medium-sized	TRBV18	TRBJ2-4
CASRGYGEQFF	TGTGCCAGCAGGGGATATGGTGAGCAGTTCTTC	-	many	TRBV28	TRBJ2-1
CASSYSGLAGYNEQFF	TGTGCCAGCAGTTACTCAGGACTAGCGGGGTACAATGAGCAGTTCTTC	TRBD2	large	TRBV6-2/TRBV6-3	TRBJ2-1
CAAGGQNTEAFF	TGTGCCGCAGGGGGTCAGAACACTGAAGCTTTCTTT	TRBD1	large	TRBV6-1	TRBJ1-1
CASSYRTGMNTEAFF	TGTGCCAGCAGCTACAGGACAGGGATGAACACTGAAGCTTTCTTT	TRBD1	medium-sized	TRBV11-1	TRBJ1-1
CAISESGGPWYEQYF	TGTGCCATCAGTGAGTCGGGGGGCCCCTGGTACGAGCAGTACTTC	-	medium-sized	TRBV10-3	TRBJ2-7
CATSRDSGEKLFF	TGTGCCACCAGCAGAGATTCTGGGGAAAAACTGTTTTTT	-	many	TRBV15	TRBJ1-4
CSVEWRGAKNIQYF	TGCAGCGTTGAATGGAGGGGAGCCAAAAACATTCAGTACTTC	-	large	TRBV29-1	TRBJ2-4
CASSDRGQGFNQPQHF	TGTGCCAGTAGTGACCGGGGACAGGGGTTCAATCAGCCCCAGCATTTT	TRBD1	large	TRBV19	TRBJ1-5
CASSQLGTSGRGELFF	TGCGCCAGCAGTCAATTGGGGACTAGCGGGAGAGGGGAGCTGTTTTTT	TRBD2	-	TRBV23-1	TRBJ2-2
CASSLEVGDEAFF	TGTGCCAGCAGCTTGGAGGTTGGGGATGAAGCTTTCTTT	-	medium-sized	TRBV5-6	TRBJ1-1
CASSFGQGSYGYTF	TGTGCCAGCAGTTTTGGACAGGGAAGCTATGGCTACACCTTC	TRBD1	-	TRBV27	TRBJ1-2
CASSIRGGQNTEAFF	TGTGCCAGCAGTATAAGAGGGGGTCAGAACACTGAAGCTTTCTTT	-	-	TRBV7-2	TRBJ1-1
CASSYSHADTQYF	TGTGCCAGCAGTTACTCACACGCAGATACGCAGTATTTT	-	medium-sized	TRBV6-2/TRBV6-3	TRBJ2-3
CASSFRQAAYEQYF	TGTGCCAGCAGTTTTCGGCAGGCCGCCTACGAGCAGTACTTC	-	many	TRBV12-3/TRBV12-4	TRBJ2-7
CASSVVGLARAGYEQYF	TGTGCCAGCAGCGTCGTCGGACTAGCGCGGGCGGGCTACGAGCAGTACTTC	TRBD2	medium-sized	TRBV11-2	TRBJ2-7
CASSLDSDTGELFF	TGTGCCAGCAGCTTGGACAGCGATACCGGGGAGCTGTTTTTT	-	medium-sized	TRBV5-4	TRBJ2-2
CASSPGTSGTSGHEQFF	TGTGCCAGCTCACCCGGGACTAGCGGGACCTCGGGCCATGAGCAGTTCTTC	TRBD2	medium-sized	TRBV18	TRBJ2-1
CASSSLAGGLYNEQFF	TGTGCCAGCAGCTCGTTAGCGGGGGGGCTCTACAATGAGCAGTTCTTC	TRBD2	many	TRBV25-1	TRBJ2-1
CSVDRGRTTEAFF	TGCAGCGTGGACAGGGGGCGCACCACTGAAGCTTTCTTT	TRBD1	medium-sized	TRBV29-1	TRBJ1-1
CASSSGVDYGYTF	TGTGCCAGCAGCTCCGGGGTTGACTATGGCTACACCTTC	-	medium-sized	TRBV13	TRBJ1-2
CASSMGGGALNEQFF	TGTGCCAGTAGTATGGGGGGGGGCGCCCTCAATGAGCAGTTCTTC	-	large	TRBV19	TRBJ2-1
CASRGGPKLTGELFF	TGCGCCAGCAGAGGGGGGCCTAAGCTCACCGGGGAGCTGTTTTTT	-	many	TRBV5-1	TRBJ2-2
CASSQRGTYEQYF	TGTGCCAGCAGCCAGCGGGGGACCTACGAGCAGTACTTC	TRBD2	many	TRBV5-6	TRBJ2-7
CASSLGLARNEQFF	TGTGCCAGCAGCTTAGGACTAGCGAGAAATGAGCAGTTCTTC	TRBD2	many	TRBV7-6	TRBJ2-1
CSALGTGELFF	TGCAGCGCCCTGGGCACCGGGGAGCTGTTTTTT	-	medium-sized	TRBV29-1	TRBJ2-2
CAIRAGQVDNSPLHF	TGTGCCATCAGGGCGGGGCAGGTTGATAATTCACCCCTCCACTTT	-	few	TRBV10-3	TRBJ1-6
CASSLAMTGYGYTF	TGTGCCAGCAGCTTGGCCATGACAGGCTATGGCTACACCTTC	-	many	TRBV5-5	TRBJ1-2
CASSLWAGGQETQYF	TGTGCCAGCAGCTTATGGGCAGGGGGCCAAGAGACCCAGTACTTC	TRBD1	hyperexpanded	TRBV7-2	TRBJ2-5
CSGSPLGGRSLTQYF	TGCAGTGGCAGCCCCCTCGGGGGCCGCAGTTTGACCCAGTACTTC	-	many	TRBV20-1	TRBJ2-5
CASSRRGGITDTQYF	TGTGCCAGCAGCCGGCGAGGGGGCATCACAGATACGCAGTATTTT	TRBD1	medium-sized	TRBV11-2	TRBJ2-3
CASRDRVADTQYF	TGTGCCAGCAGGGACAGGGTGGCAGATACGCAGTATTTT	TRBD1	-	TRBV6-2/TRBV6-3	TRBJ2-3
CASSAGVGGVYEQYF	TGTGCCAGCAGCGCCGGTGTTGGGGGGGTCTACGAGCAGTACTTC	TRBD2	-	TRBV11-3	TRBJ2-7
CASNLCTAREKLFF	TGTGCCAGCAATCTATGCACAGCTAGAGAAAAACTGTTTTTT	-	medium-sized	TRBV6-5	TRBJ1-4
CASSIRGGQLNTEAFF	TGTGCCAGCAGTATAAGAGGGGGACAGCTGAACACTGAAGCTTTCTTT	TRBD1	large	TRBV7-2	TRBJ1-1
CASRLAESDTQYF	TGTGCCAGCAGACTAGCTGAGTCAGATACGCAGTATTTT	-	many	TRBV2	TRBJ2-3
CAWSVGGWANTEAFF	TGTGCCTGGAGTGTTGGTGGGTGGGCGAACACTGAAGCTTTCTTT	-	medium-sized	TRBV30	TRBJ1-1
CASSPPAGPGEKLFF	TGTGCCAGCTCACCACCAGCGGGGCCAGGGGAAAAACTGTTTTTT	-	medium-sized	TRBV18	TRBJ1-4